The 2 T cell receptor beta chains given below trace back to one sample, sequenced in a study of T cell responses to AZD1222 COVID-19 vaccine. The method was immunoSEQ multiplex PCR; TCRdb's version includes in-frame clones alone and lacks a portion of them. The table records around 140,000 clones, 91% of them present only once. Sequenced material: peripheral blood, taken 28 days after the second AZD1222 dose. Source of these receptors: an adult who received the AZD1222 COVID-19 vaccine.

The rearrangement joins TRBV6-5 to TRBJ1-5; 8 bases agree with TRBD1. CDR1 is MNHEY and CDR2 is SVGAGI in the germline V gene. Losses at the gene ends were 5 bases for V and 6 bases for J; bases not matched to a gene: 9. The CDR3 covers 15 residues. This CDR3 reads CASSRTGIGSQPQHF. The DNA for the CDR3 is TGTGCCAGCAGTCGGACAGGGATCGGTAGTCAGCCCCAGCATTTT.

The gene calls are TRBV7-3 and TRBJ1-1; tentatively, D is TRBD1 (5 bases). Trimming took off 3 bases at V and 7 bases at J, with 9 bases between the two ends. The V gene's germline CDR1 is SGHTA and CDR2 FQGTGA. The CDR3 has 12 residues. This chain's CDR3 is CASSFFGGEAFF. The CDR3 DNA reads TGTGCCAGCAGCTTTTTCGGGGGTGAAGCTTTCTTT.